The rows below give T cell receptor beta chains drawn from one sample of a study of technical replicates of blood from a handful of donors. Libraries were prepared by immunoSEQ multiplex PCR; TCRdb keeps only in-frame clonotypes and omits some of them. The sample carries about 14,000 clones, 95% recorded once. Sequenced input: PBMCs. The receptor source for this set is a human donor in good health. Both conserved end residues are part of each CDR3. A D gene is named only where the DNA matches it firmly.

TRBJ2-5,NA,TRBV10-2,CASSEAPGGSQETQYF,TGCGCCAGCAGTGAGGCCCCCGGGGGATCCCAAGAGACCCAGTACTTC
TRBJ2-5,NA,TRBV27,CASSFVGAGETQYF,TGTGCCAGCAGTTTCGTGGGAGCCGGGGAGACCCAGTACTTC
TRBJ2-7,NA,TRBV13,CASSPGPSAYEQYF,TGTGCCAGCAGCCCTGGGCCATCTGCCTACGAGCAGTACTTC
TRBJ2-1,NA,TRBV28,CASSLHYGPYNEQFF,TGTGCCAGCAGTTTGCACTACGGCCCCTACAATGAGCAGTTCTTC
TRBJ2-7,TRBD1,TRBV27,CASNDRGPLYEQYF,TGTGCCAGCAACGACAGGGGTCCCCTCTACGAGCAGTACTTC
TRBJ1-5,NA,TRBV6-1,CASSGEYNQPQHF,TGTGCCAGCAGTGGGGAGTACAATCAGCCCCAGCATTTT
TRBJ2-7,NA,TRBV30,CAWSVGGEIHNF,TGTGCCTGGAGTGTAGGAGGTGAGATTCATAACTTC
TRBJ2-1,NA,TRBV2,CASSDSSSYNEQFF,TGTGCCAGCAGTGACAGTTCATCCTACAATGAGCAGTTCTTC
TRBJ2-3,TRBD2,TRBV7-9,CASSRTSGTTDTQYF,TGTGCCAGCAGCCGGACTAGCGGAACCACAGATACGCAGTATTTT
TRBJ2-2,NA,TRBV29-1,CSVLQGVTGELFF,TGCAGCGTTTTACAGGGTGTCACCGGGGAGCTGTTTTTT
TRBJ2-1,TRBD2,TRBV5-1,CASRGTSGNEQFF,TGCGCCAGCAGAGGGACTAGTGGGAATGAGCAGTTCTTC
TRBJ1-2,TRBD1,TRBV7-8,CASSLVGQGSYTF,TGTGCCAGCAGCTTAGTCGGACAGGGGAGCTACACCTTC
TRBJ2-7,NA,TRBV2,CASSEAGSSYEQYF,TGTGCCAGCAGTGAAGCGGGGAGCTCCTACGAGCAGTACTTC
TRBJ2-5,NA,TRBV6-1,CASSGTGGGKTQYF,TGTGCCAGCAGTGGTACAGGAGGCGGGAAGACCCAGTACTTC